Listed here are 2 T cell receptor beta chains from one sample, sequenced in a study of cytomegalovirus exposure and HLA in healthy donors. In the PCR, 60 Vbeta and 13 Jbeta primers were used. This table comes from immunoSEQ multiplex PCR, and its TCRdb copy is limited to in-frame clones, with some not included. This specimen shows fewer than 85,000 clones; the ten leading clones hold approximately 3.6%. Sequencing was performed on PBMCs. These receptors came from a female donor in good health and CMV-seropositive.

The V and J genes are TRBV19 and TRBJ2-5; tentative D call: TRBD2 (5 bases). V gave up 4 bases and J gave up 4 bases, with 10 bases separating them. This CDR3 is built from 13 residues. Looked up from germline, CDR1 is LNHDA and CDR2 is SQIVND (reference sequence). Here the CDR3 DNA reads TGTGCCAGTAGTACTCGGGGAAGAGAGACCCAGTACTTC. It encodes CASSTRGRETQYF.

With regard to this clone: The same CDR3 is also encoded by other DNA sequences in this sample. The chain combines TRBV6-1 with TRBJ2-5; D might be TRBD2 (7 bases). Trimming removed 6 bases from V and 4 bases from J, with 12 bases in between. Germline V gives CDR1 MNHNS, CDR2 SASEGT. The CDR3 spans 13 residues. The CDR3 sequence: CASRVGGVETQYF. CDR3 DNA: TGTGCCAGCAGAGTAGGGGGGGTAGAGACCCAGTACTTC.